What follows are 21 T cell receptor beta chains derived from one specimen sequenced in a study of CD8 T cells in ankylosing spondylitis. Whole-study findings and limits: Several highly homologous variants made up a TCR beta motif that seemed to typify ankylosing spondylitis blood.

Their target antigens are unknown. Via MiXCR, TCRdb re-called the 5' RACE reads, giving one row per CDR3 protein. This table holds approximately 440,000 distinct CDR3 sequences, 15% to 20% found once. Sequencing was carried out using blood, either unsorted or a sorted T cell fraction (not recorded which). The receptors originated from a male donor with ankylosing spondylitis.

V gene TRBV6-1 combines with J gene TRBJ1-3, with D possibly matching TRBD1 (5 bases). Germline loops: CDR1 MNHNS, CDR2 SASEGT. V was clipped by 1 base and J by 1 base, with 8 bases between them. This CDR3 has 15 amino acids. CDR3 region: CASSEDRRSGNTIYF. The DNA for the CDR3 is TGTGCCAGCAGTGAAGACAGGCGGTCTGGAAACACCATATATTTT.

The chain employs TRBV6-1 and TRBJ2-3; 7 bases fit TRBD1. Germline V gene sequence: CDR1 MNHNS, CDR2 SASEGT. The CDR3 length is 15 residues. Trimming cost V 7 bases and J 3 bases; bases outside gene matches: 10. This CDR3 is CASNDRATRTDTQYF. As DNA, the CDR3 is TGTGCCAGCAATGACAGGGCAACGCGAACAGATACGCAGTATTTT.

This chain connects TRBV29-1 to TRBJ2-1, with TRBD2 matching over 9 bases. The CDR3 extends over 13 amino acids. V lost 5 bases, J lost 7 bases, and 6 bases stayed unmatched. Germline CDR1 and CDR2: SQVTM and ANQGSEA. Here the CDR3 DNA reads TGCAGCGTTAGAGTGCGGGAGGGTAATGAGCAGTTCTTC. Encoded protein: CSVRVREGNEQFF.

CDR3 region: CASSPSQGSPLHF. CDR3 bases: TGTGCCAGCAGCCCGTCGCAGGGTTCACCCCTCCACTTT. J is TRBJ1-6 and V is TRBV14, with D possibly being TRBD1 (5 bases). V dropped 4 bases and J dropped 9 bases, with 10 bases sitting between them. The germline V gene has CDR1 SGHDN and CDR2 FVKESK. The CDR3 spans 13 residues.

This clonotype was seen more than once but under ten times. J is TRBJ2-7 and V is TRBV6-5; D is uncertain. V lost 6 bases and J 2 bases, leaving 8 bases between the germline ends. The CDR3 length is 12 residues. CDR1 is MNHEY, CDR2 SVGAGI, per germline. CDR3 region: CASRDPTYEQYF. In nucleotides, the CDR3 is TGTGCCAGCAGGGACCCCACCTACGAGCAGTACTTC.

This clonotype was seen only a few times. The rearrangement uses TRBV11-2 and TRBJ1-3; D might be TRBD1 (5 bases). The germline V gene has CDR1 SGHAT and CDR2 FQNNGV. V lost 5 bases to trimming and J lost 4 bases, with 6 bases between them. The CDR3 sequence is 12 residues long. CDR3 amino acids: CASSRGGNTIYF. The CDR3 bases are TGTGCCAGCAGCCGGGGGGGAAACACCATATATTTT. Using reference TRBV11-2 and TRBJ1-3 for the parts outside the CDR3, the full variable domain is EAGVAQSPRYKIIEKRQSVAFWCNPISGHATLYWYQQILGQGPKLLIQFQNNGVVDDSQLPKDRFSAERLKGVDSTLKIQPAKLEDSAVYLCASSRGGNTIYFGEGSWLTVV.

This clonotype was found a few times. The V and J genes are TRBV6-1 and TRBJ2-7; the match to TRBD2 covers 8 bases. Germline V gene lookup returns CDR1 MNHNS and CDR2 SASEGT. V lost 4 bases to trimming and J lost 2 bases; unmatched junction nucleotides: 7. The length of the CDR3 is 15 residues. The CDR3 sequence is CASSVGTRGTYEQYF. The CDR3 DNA reads TGTGCCAGCAGTGTTGGGACTAGGGGAACCTACGAGCAGTACTTC.

This chain links TRBV20-1 with TRBJ2-2; D is perhaps TRBD1 or TRBD2 (5 bases each). Germline CDR1 is DFQATT and CDR2 is SNEGSKA (reference sequence). Trimming took off 6 bases at V and 5 bases at J, with 13 bases between the two ends. The CDR3 loop spans 13 amino acids. CDR3 nucleotide sequence: TGCAGTGCCAGTGGGACGAGGACCGGGGAGCTGTTTTTT. Its translation: CSASGTRTGELFF.

This sequence joins TRBV27 and TRBJ2-1; D is possibly TRBD1 (7 bases). CDR1 and CDR2 (germline): MNHEY, SMNVEV (reference sequence). CDR3 size: 15 residues. Trimming took 3 bases from V and 4 from J, leaving 13 bases between them. CDR3 in amino acids: CASSLGQRVYNEQFF. CDR3 coding DNA: TGTGCCAGCAGTTTGGGACAGCGGGTATACAATGAGCAGTTCTTC.

The chain links TRBV5-1 to TRBJ1-1; 8 nucleotides align to TRBD1. CDR3 size: 13 residues. The V gene end was trimmed by 4 bases and the J gene end by 6 bases; junction bases not matched to a gene: 5. From germline, CDR1 is SGHRS and CDR2 YFSETQ. The CDR3 region has the DNA TGCGCCAGCAGCCTCTGGACAGGGTCTGAAGCTTTCTTT. Translated, it gives CASSLWTGSEAFF. The whole variable domain, remainder taken from reference TRBV5-1 and TRBJ1-1, is KAGVTQTPRYLIKTRGQQVTLSCSPISGHRSVSWYQQTPGQGLQFLFEYFSETQRNKGNFPGRFSGRQFSNSRSEMNVSTLELGDSALYLCASSLWTGSEAFFGQGTRLTVV.

This clonotype was seen many times. The V and J genes are TRBV5-1 and TRBJ2-3; possible D gene TRBD2, 5 bases. The V and J ends lost 6 bases and 0 bases respectively, with 17 bases between them. The CDR3 is 16 residues long. Germline loops: CDR1 SGHRS, CDR2 YFSETQ. CDR3 region: CASNPRRRGSTDTQYF. CDR3 sequence (DNA): TGCGCCAGCAATCCCAGGCGTCGCGGGAGCACAGATACGCAGTATTTT.

This clonotype came up a few times. The chain couples TRBV3-1 to TRBJ2-3, with a possible D match to TRBD2 (6 bases). The germline V and J ends were trimmed by 9 bases and 2 bases, with 18 bases remaining between them. The length of the CDR3 is 15 residues. The germline V gene has CDR1 LGHDT and CDR2 YNNKEL (reference sequence). CDR3 residues: CARRGCGEDTDTQYF. The CDR3 DNA is TGTGCCAGGAGGGGTTGCGGGGAGGACACAGATACGCAGTATTTT.

The chain uses TRBV7-8 and TRBJ2-7; 9 bases are shared with TRBD2. V lost 2 bases, J lost 2 bases, and 10 bases stayed unmatched. Germline CDR1 SGHVS, CDR2 FQNEAQ. The CDR3 spans 17 residues. The CDR3 coding sequence is TGTGCCAGCAGCTTAAGGTCTAGCGGGGCACACACCTACGAGCAGTACTTC. This gives the protein CASSLRSSGAHTYEQYF.

A few counts support this clonotype. The rearrangement uses TRBV30 and TRBJ1-4, with a weak D call TRBD1 (5 bases). Germline V CDR1 and CDR2: GTSNPN, SVGIG (reference sequence). Trimming removed 5 bases from V and 5 bases from J, with 9 bases in between. The CDR3 loop spans 12 amino acids. The CDR3 bases are TGTGCCTGGGGAGACAGAAATGAAAAACTGTTTTTT. Protein product: CAWGDRNEKLFF.

There are many counts of this clonotype. The CDR3 region is CASSRQEGKATDTQYF. The CDR3 nucleotides read TGTGCCAGCAGTCGCCAAGAGGGGAAGGCCACAGATACGCAGTATTTT. The chain carries TRBV12-3 or TRBV12-4 and TRBJ2-3; D may match TRBD1 or TRBD2 (5 bases each). With 5 bases removed from V and 2 bases from J, the gap between germline ends came to 17 bases. CDR3 size: 16 residues.

This clonotype was recorded a few times. V usage is TRBV7-2 and J usage is TRBJ1-5, with D unclear. The CDR3 is 15 residues long. Germline V CDR1 and CDR2: SGHTA, FQGNSA. The V and J ends lost 5 bases and 6 bases respectively, with 17 bases between them. The CDR3 nucleotides read TGTGCCAGCAGCCAGTACGAGAAAAGTGGTCAGCCCCAGCATTTT. This codes for CASSQYEKSGQPQHF.

The chain links TRBV9 to TRBJ2-1; 8 nucleotides match TRBD2. Germline CDR1 reads SGDLS; CDR2 reads YYNGEE. This CDR3 has 16 amino acids. Trimming at V came to 0 bases and at J to 7 bases, leaving 9 bases not matched to a gene. This CDR3 reads CASSVGSGGVVNEQFF. CDR3 sequence (DNA): TGTGCCAGCAGCGTAGGGTCGGGGGGGGTTGTGAATGAGCAGTTCTTC.

To note about this clonotype: One junction end disagrees with the germline gene, perhaps due to a read error. The rearrangement uses TRBV30 and TRBJ2-3, with D perhaps being TRBD1 or TRBD2 (7 bases each). The length of the CDR3 is 14 residues. Germline V lookup: CDR1 GTSNPN, CDR2 SVGIG (reference sequence). CDR3 in amino acids: CAGRGQLFTDTQYF. The CDR3 DNA is TGTGCCGGGAGGGGACAGCTCTTCACAGATACGCAGTATTTT.

The chain recombines TRBV27 with TRBJ1-1; D gene unclear. The V end was cut by 1 base, the J end by 11 bases, with 17 bases between. CDR3 length: 14 amino acids. Germline V lookup: CDR1 MNHEY, CDR2 SMNVEV (reference sequence). The CDR3 bases are TGTGCCAGCAGTTTATTTTCCTCTGCGGTTGTGGCTTTCTTT. Its translation is CASSLFSSAVVAFF.

This clonotype was recorded at least ten times. The chain combines TRBV12-3 or TRBV12-4 with TRBJ2-1; 16 bases are shared with TRBD2. Trimming at V came to 5 bases and at J to 8 bases, leaving 3 bases not matched to a gene. The CDR3 consists of 15 residues. CDR3 DNA: TGTGCCAGCAGTGGGACTAGCGGGAGGGCCCATGAGCAGTTCTTC. This codes for CASSGTSGRAHEQFF.

The gene calls are TRBV7-2 and TRBJ2-3; tentatively, D is TRBD2 (6 bases). The CDR3 is 15 residues long. The V gene's germline CDR1 is SGHTA and CDR2 FQGNSA. With 3 bases removed from V and 5 bases from J, the gap between germline ends came to 15 bases. CDR3 loop: CASSFMAGRGDTQYF. CDR3 in DNA: TGTGCCAGCAGCTTTATGGCGGGAAGGGGAGATACGCAGTATTTT.